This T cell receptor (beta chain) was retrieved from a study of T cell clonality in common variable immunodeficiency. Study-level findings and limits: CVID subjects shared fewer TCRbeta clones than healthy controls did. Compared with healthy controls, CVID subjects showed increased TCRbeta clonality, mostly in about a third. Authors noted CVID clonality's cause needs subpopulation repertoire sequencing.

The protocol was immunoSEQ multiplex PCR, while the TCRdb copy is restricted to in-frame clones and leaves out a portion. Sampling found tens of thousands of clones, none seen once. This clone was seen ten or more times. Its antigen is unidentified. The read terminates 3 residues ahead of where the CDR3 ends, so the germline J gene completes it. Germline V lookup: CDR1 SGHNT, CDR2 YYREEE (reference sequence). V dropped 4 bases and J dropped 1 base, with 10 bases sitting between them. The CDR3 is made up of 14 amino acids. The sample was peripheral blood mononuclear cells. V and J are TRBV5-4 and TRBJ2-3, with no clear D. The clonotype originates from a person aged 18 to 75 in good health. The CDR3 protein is CASSLAQGTDTQYF. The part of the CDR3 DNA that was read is TGTGCCAGCAGCCTGGCCCAGGGCACAGATACG.